A selection of T cell receptor beta chains follows, all from one sample in a study of T cells in Graves' hyperthyroidism and ophthalmopathy. Using its own MiXCR run on the multiplex PCR reads, TCRdb lists one record per CDR3 protein. In the table there are 300,000 or so distinct CDR3 sequences, approximately 22% of which are singletons. The sequencing input was blood. Receptors were obtained from a woman aged 50 to 65 with Graves' hyperthyroidism. Both conserved end residues are part of each CDR3. A D gene is named only where the DNA matches it firmly. Clone size, where shown, is once, few, many, or a class for clones that have expanded.

TRBV28	few	TRBJ2-3	NA	CASSLISGASTDTQYF	TGTGCCAGCAGTTTAATTAGCGGAGCTAGCACAGATACGCAGTATTTT
TRBV10-2	NA	TRBJ2-1	TRBD2	CASSGAGLEQFF	TGCGCCAGCAGTGGAGCGGGGCTTGAGCAGTTCTTC
TRBV2	many	TRBJ2-2	TRBD2	CASSEGAGGVGELFF	TGTGCCAGCAGTGAAGGGGCGGGAGGTGTCGGGGAGCTGTTTTTT
TRBV10-1	many	TRBJ2-7	TRBD1	CASSDSRDRPEQYF	TGCGCCAGCAGTGACTCCCGGGACAGGCCCGAGCAGTACTTC
TRBV20-1	many	TRBJ2-7	TRBD2	CSASGRVYEQYF	TGCAGTGCTAGCGGGAGGGTATACGAGCAGTACTTC
TRBV20-1	many	TRBJ1-5	NA	CSGLQGVEQPQHF	TGCAGTGGCCTACAGGGAGTAGAACAGCCCCAGCATTTT
TRBV5-6	few	TRBJ2-1	TRBD2	CASSIRTSGRPDHNEQFF	TGTGCCAGCAGCATTCGGACTAGCGGGAGGCCAGACCACAATGAGCAGTTCTTC
TRBV19	few	TRBJ2-7	TRBD1	CASRSGGDEQYF	TGTGCCAGTAGATCAGGGGGTGACGAGCAGTACTTC
TRBV14	NA	TRBJ1-6	NA	CASSQNRNSPLHF	TGTGCCAGCAGCCAAAACAGGAATTCACCCCTCCACTTT
TRBV15	few	TRBJ2-1	TRBD2	CATSRGGRVNNEQFF	TGTGCCACCAGCAGAGGCGGGAGGGTTAACAATGAGCAGTTCTTC
TRBV5-1	few	TRBJ2-2	TRBD1	CASSLAGQRTGELFF	TGCGCCAGCAGCTTGGCGGGACAGCGCACCGGGGAGCTGTTTTTT
TRBV2	many	TRBJ1-3	NA	CASSGTGFGNTIYF	TGTGCCAGCAGTGGAACAGGGTTTGGAAACACCATATATTTT
TRBV6-1	many	TRBJ1-2	TRBD1	CASSLRLTGVAYGYTF	TGTGCCAGCAGTCTAAGGCTCACAGGGGTCGCCTATGGCTACACCTTC